These 28 T cell receptor beta chains originate from one sample sequenced in a study of CD8 T cells in ankylosing spondylitis. Study-wide results and limits: For ankylosing spondylitis blood, a TCR beta motif of 7 or 8 highly homologous variants appeared characteristic.

TCRdb fed the 5' RACE reads into MiXCR, producing one record per CDR3 protein. The table records some 700,000 distinct CDR3 sequences, 15% to 20% of them present only once. Antigens of these TCRs are unknown. Sequences were obtained from blood, either unsorted or a sorted T cell fraction (not recorded which). All receptors derive from a male donor with ankylosing spondylitis.

The chain is built from TRBV30 and TRBJ2-5; D unresolved. The V gene lost 0 bases and the J gene lost 2 bases, with 7 bases spanning the gap. Germline lookup yields CDR1 GTSNPN and CDR2 SVGIG (reference sequence). The CDR3 is 13 amino acids. CDR3 loop: CAWSVPRQETQYF. The CDR3 DNA is TGTGCCTGGAGTGTCCCCAGGCAAGAGACCCAGTACTTC.

The CDR3 coding sequence is TGTGCCAGCAGTGAAGGTGGGGGGGGCATGAACACTGAAGCTTTCTTT. Its protein is CASSEGGGGMNTEAFF. The genes are TRBV6-1 and TRBJ1-1, with D tentatively TRBD1 (6 bases). The CDR3 contains 16 residues. V gave up 1 base and J gave up 0 bases, with 12 bases separating them. Germline assignment: CDR1 MNHNS and CDR2 SASEGT.

This rearrangement joins TRBV20-1 to TRBJ1-5; D remains ambiguous. Germline-derived CDR1 and CDR2 are DFQATT and SNEGSKA (reference sequence). CDR3 length: 13 amino acids. Between the trimmed V and J ends, which lost 0 bases and 5 bases, there was a span of 8 bases. In DNA form, the CDR3 reads TGCAGTGCTAGAGAGTCCCTCGATCAGCCCCAGCATTTT. Translated, it gives CSARESLDQPQHF.

The V gene is TRBV6-5, the J gene TRBJ1-2, with 11 nucleotides matching TRBD1. The CDR3 totals 16 residues. Germline V gene sequence: CDR1 MNHEY, CDR2 SVGAGI. Trimming cost V 0 bases and J 5 bases; bases outside gene matches: 5. CDR3 DNA sequence: TGTGCCAGCAGTTACTCGAGGACAGGGGGCTGGTATGGCTACACCTTC. Encoded protein: CASSYSRTGGWYGYTF.

This clonotype was detected a few times. The chain links TRBV5-1 to TRBJ1-1; the D is unclear. The germline gives CDR1 SGHRS, CDR2 YFSETQ. This CDR3 spans 16 amino acids. The V gene lost 0 bases and the J gene lost 2 bases, with 14 bases spanning the gap. For the CDR3, the DNA is TGCGCCAGCAGCTTGGCAAGGTTTGAGGGAAACACTGAAGCTTTCTTT. It yields the protein CASSLARFEGNTEAFF.

V is TRBV5-1 and J is TRBJ1-5; D is possibly TRBD1 (5 bases). With 0 bases removed from V and 8 bases from J, the gap between germline ends came to 15 bases. Germline CDR1 and CDR2: SGHRS and YFSETQ. The CDR3 is 15 amino acids. The CDR3 DNA sequence: TGCGCCAGCAGCTTGGGATCGGGGGGTGGGGAGCCCCAGCATTTT. This translates into CASSLGSGGGEPQHF.

This clonotype was recorded a few times. The genes are TRBV24-1 and TRBJ2-1; D is ambiguous. Germline V gives CDR1 KGHDR, CDR2 SFDVKD. Trimming took 4 bases from V and 9 from J, leaving 12 bases between them. This CDR3 has 13 amino acids. The CDR3 is CATSDFVESEQFF. The DNA for the CDR3 is TGTGCCACCAGTGACTTCGTCGAGAGTGAGCAGTTCTTC.

The rearrangement joins TRBV12-3 or TRBV12-4 to TRBJ2-1; D possibly corresponds to TRBD2 (7 bases). This CDR3 region has 16 residues. Trimming pared 7 bases from V and 0 bases from J, leaving 16 bases between. In DNA, the CDR3 is TGTGCCAGCATCAAGGGGGGGGGGGTCTCCTACAATGAGCAGTTCTTC. Amino acid sequence: CASIKGGGVSYNEQFF.

This clonotype was picked up a small number of times. The chain recombines TRBV5-1 with TRBJ2-5; 8 bases line up with TRBD1. CDR3 size: 15 residues. CDR1 is SGHRS, CDR2 YFSETQ, per germline. V was pared by 2 bases and J by 1 base, with 4 bases of the junction left unmatched. The CDR3 coding sequence is TGCGCCAGCAGCTTCAGGACAGGGATCCAAGAGACCCAGTACTTC. Protein: CASSFRTGIQETQYF.

This clonotype has a handful of counts. Sequence at one end of the junction differs from germline and may be a read error. This chain joins TRBV7-7 and TRBJ2-5; D is perhaps TRBD2 (6 bases). From germline, CDR1 is SSHAT and CDR2 FNYEAQ (reference sequence). The CDR3 extends over 14 amino acids. CDR3 coding DNA: TGTGCTAGCAGCACCTCCGGGGCGGGGGAGACCCAGTACTTC. Encoded protein: CASSTSGAGETQYF.

At least ten counts were recorded for this clonotype. V gene TRBV25-1 combines with J gene TRBJ1-5; no clear D gene. The CDR3 is 12 amino acids. The germline V gene has CDR1 MGHDK and CDR2 SYGVNS. The V and J ends lost 8 bases and 10 bases respectively, with 15 bases between them. Written as DNA, the CDR3 is TGTGCCAGCTCCCCCCTAGGTGAACCCCAGCATTTT. Encoded protein: CASSPLGEPQHF.

The gene calls are TRBV7-9 and TRBJ2-1; 8 bases map to TRBD2. V dropped 3 bases and J dropped 8; count of bases not matched to a gene: 9. The germline gives CDR1 SEHNR, CDR2 FQNEAQ (reference sequence). This CDR3 is built from 15 residues. The CDR3 loop is CASSFGLAGFDEQFF. CDR3 nucleotides: TGTGCCAGCAGCTTCGGGCTAGCGGGCTTCGATGAGCAGTTCTTC.

In its sample, this clonotype was seen a few times. V gene TRBV6-2 or TRBV6-3 combines with J gene TRBJ2-7; 13 nucleotides line up with TRBD2. J was trimmed by 0 bases and V by 7 bases; bases with no gene match: 18. The length of the CDR3 is 20 residues. Looked up from germline, CDR1 is MNHEY and CDR2 is SVGEGT. The DNA of the CDR3 is TGTGCCAGCACCAACGCACTCGGGACTAGCGGGATGTCATCCTCCTACGAGCAGTACTTC. Amino acid sequence: CASTNALGTSGMSSSYEQYF.

V and J are TRBV29-1 and TRBJ2-2; D not resolved. The V end lost 3 bases, the J end lost 1 base, and 3 bases lay between the germline ends. The CDR3 is made up of 12 amino acids. The germline CDR1 and CDR2 sequences are SQVTM and ANQGSEA. The DNA for the CDR3 is TGCAGCGTTGAGAAGAACACCGGGGAGCTGTTTTTT. This codes for CSVEKNTGELFF.

The V call is TRBV29-1, the J call TRBJ1-3, with TRBD1 matching 10 bases. The CDR3 has 14 residues. V dropped 4 bases and J dropped 3; count of bases not matched to a gene: 3. CDR1 is SQVTM and CDR2 is ANQGSEA in the germline V gene. As DNA, the CDR3 is TGCAGCGTTGCGACAGGGGGCAGTGGAAACACCATATATTTT. This encodes CSVATGGSGNTIYF.

A few counts support this clonotype. The rearrangement links TRBV20-1 to TRBJ2-1, with TRBD2 matching over 9 bases. From germline, CDR1 is DFQATT and CDR2 SNEGSKA (reference sequence). The CDR3 has 15 amino acids. J was trimmed by 7 bases and V by 3 bases; bases with no gene match: 10. The CDR3 reads CSASAGGGAVNEQFF. CDR3 DNA sequence: TGCAGTGCTAGTGCGGGCGGGGGGGCCGTGAATGAGCAGTTCTTC.

The chain couples TRBV11-2 to TRBJ2-1, with 9 bases matching TRBD2. Germline CDR1 SGHAT, CDR2 FQNNGV. V was clipped by 4 bases and J by 4 bases; unmatched bases: 14. This CDR3 comprises 18 residues. CDR3 sequence (DNA): TGTGCCAGCAGCTCCAGACTAGCGGCCCGAGAGATTTACAATGAGCAGTTCTTC. Translated, it gives CASSSRLAAREIYNEQFF. Full variable domain (outside the CDR3, taken from reference TRBV11-2 and TRBJ2-1): EAGVAQSPRYKIIEKRQSVAFWCNPISGHATLYWYQQILGQGPKLLIQFQNNGVVDDSQLPKDRFSAERLKGVDSTLKIQPAKLEDSAVYLCASSSRLAAREIYNEQFFGPGTRLTVL.

This clonotype was seen ten or more times. The chain carries TRBV20-1 and TRBJ2-7; the D gene is possibly TRBD2 (7 bases). In germline, CDR1 is DFQATT, CDR2 SNEGSKA (reference sequence). The germline V and J ends were trimmed by 0 bases and 3 bases, with 15 bases remaining between them. The CDR3 consists of 15 residues. Here the CDR3 reads CSARDWGGAGYEQYF. The CDR3 coding sequence is TGCAGTGCTAGAGATTGGGGGGGCGCTGGCTACGAGCAGTACTTC.

This chain connects TRBV4-3 to TRBJ2-7, with a possible D match to TRBD2 (7 bases). This CDR3 has 14 amino acids. The germline gives CDR1 LGHNA, CDR2 YSLEER. V gave up 2 bases and J gave up 5 bases, with 13 bases separating them. In DNA form, the CDR3 reads TGCGCCAGCAGCCAACGGGGGGCTAAAGACGAGCAGTACTTC. Translation gives CASSQRGAKDEQYF.

The rearrangement links TRBV5-1 to TRBJ2-2, with a weak D call TRBD1 (5 bases). In germline, CDR1 is SGHRS, CDR2 YFSETQ. This CDR3 comprises 16 residues. V gave up 0 bases and J gave up 1 base, with 10 bases separating them. The CDR3 loop reads CASSLETAKNTGELFF. For the CDR3, the DNA is TGCGCCAGCAGCTTGGAGACAGCGAAGAACACCGGGGAGCTGTTTTTT.

The genes are TRBV12-5 and TRBJ1-6; no definite D call. The length of the CDR3 is 15 residues. V gave up 0 bases and J gave up 9 bases, with 12 bases separating them. CDR1 is LGHNT and CDR2 is FRNRAP in the germline V gene. DNA for the CDR3: TGTGCTAGTGGTTTGGTACAGTCCGTTTTTTCACCCCTCCACTTT. It is translated as CASGLVQSVFSPLHF.

This clonotype was picked up a small number of times. The rearrangement joins TRBV20-1 to TRBJ2-5; D unresolved. Trimming removed 1 base at V and 5 bases at J, with 17 bases between. This CDR3 is built from 15 residues. CDR1 and CDR2 (germline): DFQATT, SNEGSKA (reference sequence). CDR3: CSARGDKSGRETQYF. The CDR3 coding sequence is TGCAGTGCTAGAGGTGACAAATCCGGCAGGGAGACCCAGTACTTC.

This clonotype has only a few counts. The genes are TRBV12-3 or TRBV12-4 and TRBJ2-6; TRBD1 might be the D (6 bases). V was pared by 5 bases and J by 2 bases, with 10 bases between. The CDR3 has 15 amino acids. The CDR3 region is CASSLYRAGANVLTF. CDR3 coding DNA: TGTGCCAGCAGTCTATACAGGGCTGGGGCCAACGTCCTGACTTTC.

The V and J genes are TRBV5-1 and TRBJ2-5, with 10 nucleotides matching TRBD1. Trimming cost V 4 bases and J 7 bases; bases outside gene matches: 7. The CDR3 has 14 amino acids. The germline gives CDR1 SGHRS, CDR2 YFSETQ. CDR3 nucleotide sequence: TGCGCCAGCAGCGACGGACAGGGGGTTTGGACCCAGTACTTC. This gives the protein CASSDGQGVWTQYF.

This clonotype showed up just a few times. The V and J genes are TRBV29-1 and TRBJ2-7; D may be TRBD1 (5 bases). CDR1 is SQVTM, CDR2 ANQGSEA, per germline. The CDR3 totals 12 residues. Trimming removed 3 bases from V and 5 bases from J, with 11 bases in between. This chain's CDR3 is CSVDRGKDEQYF. The CDR3 DNA is TGCAGCGTTGATAGGGGAAAGGACGAGCAGTACTTC.

This clonotype came up a few times. J is TRBJ1-6 and V is TRBV13; D is ambiguous. The V and J ends lost 5 bases and 0 bases respectively, with 14 bases between them. CDR3 length: 17 residues. CDR1 is PRHDT and CDR2 is FYEKMQ in the germline V gene (reference sequence). The CDR3 region has the DNA TGTGCCAGCAGCCCCCCTCCAGGAAGCTCCTATAATTCACCCCTCCACTTT. As protein: CASSPPPGSSYNSPLHF.

V gene TRBV9 combines with J gene TRBJ2-7; D perhaps matches TRBD2 (6 bases). The CDR3 loop spans 16 amino acids. The V and J ends lost 1 base and 7 bases respectively, with 21 bases between them. Per germline, CDR1 SGDLS and CDR2 YYNGEE. For the CDR3, the DNA is TGTGCCAGCAGCGTATCGGCGGGGTCGACCTCTGGAGAGCAGTACTTC. Amino acids: CASSVSAGSTSGEQYF.

This clonotype came up a few times. V usage is TRBV7-8 and J usage is TRBJ2-1; D is undetermined. The CDR3 runs 14 residues. CDR1 and CDR2 (germline): SGHVS, FQNEAQ. Trimming left V 7 bases short and J 2 bases short, with 12 bases between. The chain's CDR3 is CASITLGTYNEQFF. The CDR3 region has the DNA TGTGCCAGCATCACTCTGGGCACCTACAATGAGCAGTTCTTC. Using reference TRBV7-8 and TRBJ2-1 for the parts outside the CDR3, the full variable domain is GAGVSQSPRYKVAKRGQDVALRCDPISGHVSLFWYQQALGQGPEFLTYFQNEAQLDKSGLPSDRFFAERPEGSVSTLKIQRTQQEDSAVYLCASITLGTYNEQFFGPGTRLTVL.